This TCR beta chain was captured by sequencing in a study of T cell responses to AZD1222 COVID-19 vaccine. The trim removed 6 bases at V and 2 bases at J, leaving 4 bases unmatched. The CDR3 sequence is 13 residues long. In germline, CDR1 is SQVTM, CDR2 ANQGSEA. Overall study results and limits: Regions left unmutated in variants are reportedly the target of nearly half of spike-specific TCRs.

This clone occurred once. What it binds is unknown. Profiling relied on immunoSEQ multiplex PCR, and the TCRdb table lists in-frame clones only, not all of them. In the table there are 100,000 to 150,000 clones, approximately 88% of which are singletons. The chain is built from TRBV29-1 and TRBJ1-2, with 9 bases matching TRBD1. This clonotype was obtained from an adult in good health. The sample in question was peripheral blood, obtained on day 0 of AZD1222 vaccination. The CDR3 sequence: CSVEGQGNYGYTF. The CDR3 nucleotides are TGCAGCGTCGAGGGACAGGGCAACTATGGCTACACCTTC.